This TCR beta chain was sequenced in a study of beta chain features in type 1 diabetes. For the study at large: Patient and healthy donor groups were alike in age, gender and cell yields. Study outcomes and limitations: The question of HLA type influencing TCRB rearrangement was one that remained unresolved here. Shorter TCRB CDR3s, moderately but significantly so, were found in Type 1 diabetes patients in all four CD4+ subsets.

The germline CDR1 and CDR2 sequences are MNHEY and SMNVEV (reference sequence). With 2 bases removed from V and 3 bases from J, the gap between germline ends came to 9 bases. The CDR3 spans 14 residues. This clone was found a few times. Its antigen is not identified. Since all of the isolated RNA was reverse transcribed, expressed TCRB transcripts were what got sequenced. Clones were read by immunoSEQ multiplex PCR, and TCRdb kept only the in-frame ones, dropping some. The table lists roughly 450,000 clones, around 10% of them singletons. The sequencing sample was made of naive CD4+ T cells from blood. The chain recombines TRBV27 with TRBJ2-3; D may be TRBD1 (5 bases). This TCR came from a woman under 30 in good health. CDR3 bases: TGTGCCAGCAGTTTAGGGCAGGGAACAGATACGCAGTATTTT. It yields the protein CASSLGQGTDTQYF.